A selection of T cell receptor beta chains follows, all from one sample in a study of blood T cell repertoires in COVID-19. Profiling relied on immunoSEQ multiplex PCR, and the TCRdb table lists in-frame clones only, not all of them. The sample has under 95,000 clones, about 93% seen once. Sequenced sample: peripheral blood. These receptors originate from a woman aged 50 to 60 in a cohort sampled during active COVID-19. Both conserved end residues are part of each CDR3. Part of the rows lack a size; the others show once, few, many or a class for expanded clones.

clone_size j_call v_call cdr3_aa
NA TRBJ1-6 TRBV2 CASSDDRGTYNSPLHF
NA TRBJ2-7 TRBV30 CAWSPRAGVVYEQYF
NA TRBJ2-1 TRBV30 CAWSHGGGSSYNEQFF
NA TRBJ2-3 TRBV2 CASSPGGREADTQYF
NA TRBJ1-1 TRBV28 CASSPRRGAFF
NA TRBJ2-3 TRBV4-2 CASSRSGTSGRRGTDTQYF
NA TRBJ2-7 TRBV7-9 CASSPLWTGTYEQYF
NA TRBJ2-3 TRBV6-5 CASSYGLGSTDTQYF
once TRBJ2-5 TRBV28 CASSPGEETQYF
once TRBJ2-7 TRBV7-9 CASSFDQGNEQYF
NA TRBJ2-5 TRBV27 CASSRNRQNQETQYF
NA TRBJ2-7 TRBV11-3 CASSLVGGGPYEQYF
NA TRBJ2-1 TRBV15 CATSRGTSGGREQFF
NA TRBJ1-1 TRBV29-1 CSVGTVQNTEAFF
NA TRBJ1-1 TRBV30 CAWSRPGRVSTEAFF
NA TRBJ2-7 TRBV14 CASSQDSVTYYEQYF
NA TRBJ2-2 TRBV18 CASSPPLAGDGGELFF
NA TRBJ1-2 TRBV28 CASSPGEYGYTF
NA TRBJ1-4 TRBV19 CAISKGSVF
few TRBJ1-5 TRBV6-1 CASSERPPPLRGQPQHF
NA TRBJ2-1 TRBV9 CASSVDLAGVVNEQFF
once TRBJ2-1 TRBV7-6 CASSLVGSSYNEQFF
NA TRBJ2-1 TRBV11-2 CASSLEGASPYNEQFF
NA TRBJ1-5 TRBV19 CASSKQAQPQHF
NA TRBJ1-1 TRBV29-1 CSVDSRANTEAFF
many TRBJ2-7 TRBV12-1 CASNNRTYEQYF
NA TRBJ2-3 TRBV4-1 CASSRGGWVRRTDTQYF
NA TRBJ2-1 TRBV16 CASSQSADRGNNEQFF
NA TRBJ2-3 TRBV21-1 CASSKGPLTRDRGLMDTQYF